The clone carrying this T cell receptor (beta chain) came up many times. Its antigen is not identified. The data belong to a study of blood T cells in healthy people across ages. The study, taken as a whole, reports: TCR beta diversity correlated strongly with naive T cell percentage.

Through a sample-barcoded 5' primer and a J-beta primer mix, a second PCR was run for roughly 7 to 12 cycles. TCRdb fed the 5' RACE reads into MiXCR, producing one record per CDR3 protein. The sample has about 1.7 million distinct CDR3 sequences; roughly 27% are singletons. From germline, CDR1 is SGHVS and CDR2 FNYEAQ. The CDR3 is made up of 17 amino acids. Trimming at V came to 2 bases and at J to 6 bases, leaving 14 bases not matched to a gene. The sample was blood. This chain links TRBV7-6 with TRBJ1-2; 8 nucleotides agree with TRBD1. The TCR originated in a woman in her twenties or thirties in good health. As DNA, the CDR3 is TGTGCCAGCAGCTTATCCCGAGACAGGGGCCGCCGGGATGGCTACACCTTC. Its translation: CASSLSRDRGRRDGYTF.